This is a list of T cell receptor beta chains from one sample in a study of blood T cell repertoires in COVID-19. The table came from immunoSEQ multiplex PCR; TCRdb's copy has only in-frame clones and leaves some out. The sample yields around 250,000 clones, approximately 86% seen once. Sequences were obtained from PBMCs or T cells enriched from blood (not recorded which). The receptors here all came from a woman between 50 and 59 years old who had recovered from COVID-19. The conserved cysteine and the conserved F or W are not part of the CDR3 here. A D gene is named only where the DNA matches it firmly.

>TRBJ2-7|TRBV5-4|NA
ASSLYPGSYEQY
>TRBJ1-2|TRBV28|NA
ASSGGFNGYT
>TRBJ1-6|TRBV13|NA
ASSLQQSNSPLH
>TRBJ2-7|TRBV3-1/TRBV3-2|TRBD2
ASSQVHTSSGRASEQY
>TRBJ2-1|TRBV18|TRBD2
ASSPWTSGASYNEQF
>TRBJ1-4|TRBV21-1|NA
ASSNSQGSGDEKLF
>TRBJ2-4|TRBV5-8|TRBD1
ASSLSGTGNLAKNIQY
>TRBJ1-6|TRBV5-6|TRBD1
ASSAPTGAITSPLH
>TRBJ1-5|TRBV19|NA
ASKVTGDLNQPQH
>TRBJ2-7|TRBV27|NA
ASSLSVSYEQY
>TRBJ1-5|TRBV3-1/TRBV3-2|NA
ASPPETGPQH
>TRBJ2-3|TRBV7-9|NA
ASTAGVGDTQY
>TRBJ2-7|TRBV28|TRBD1
ASTPGQGIFSYEQY
>TRBJ1-4|TRBV6-5|NA
ASRSANEKLF
>TRBJ1-6|TRBV30|NA
AWSVNRIYNSPLH
>TRBJ2-6|TRBV27|NA
ASSIWRVPTRSGANVLT
>TRBJ2-1|TRBV12-5|NA
ASGELQVNEQF
>TRBJ2-3|TRBV6-2/TRBV6-3|TRBD2
ASSDRGLAGRDTQY
>TRBJ1-2|TRBV15|TRBD1
ATSRDLGQIYGYT
>TRBJ2-7|TRBV14|TRBD1
ASSHPGQASYEQY
>TRBJ1-1|TRBV5-8|TRBD1
ASGVRGRTEAF
>TRBJ1-1|TRBV11-2|TRBD1
ASSPRQGRMNTEAF
>TRBJ2-7|TRBV7-2|TRBD2
ASSLRRESEQY
>TRBJ1-2|TRBV11-2|TRBD1
ASSLNPTGGNGYT
>TRBJ2-1|TRBV5-1|NA
ASSQERAGNLDEQF
>TRBJ2-7|TRBV5-4|NA
ASSSGSLPYEQY
>TRBJ2-3|TRBV9|NA
ASSVQPSTDTQY
>TRBJ2-5|TRBV6-2/TRBV6-3|TRBD2
ASSYDGTRGETQY
>TRBJ2-1|TRBV7-8|TRBD2
ASTPPTSGYNEQF
>TRBJ1-4|TRBV5-6|TRBD1
ASSLEGPGGAGEKLF
>TRBJ1-2|TRBV5-6|TRBD1
ASSPGTVYGYT
>TRBJ2-1|TRBV29-1|NA
SVGGGYNEQF
>TRBJ1-2|TRBV5-6|TRBD1
ASSLGPGQGSRWGYT
>TRBJ2-2|TRBV7-6|NA
ASSPVPLVAAELF
>TRBJ2-7|TRBV6-5|TRBD2
ASSSSGRGSYEQY
>TRBJ2-2|TRBV19|TRBD2
ASNAGAMNTGELF
>TRBJ2-7|TRBV10-3|TRBD1
AISPNAGQGYEQY
>TRBJ2-7|TRBV7-8|TRBD2
ASSSLAGVTYEQY
>TRBJ2-3|TRBV5-3|NA
ARPPVGLRRGNTQY
>TRBJ1-2|TRBV5-1|TRBD1
ASSFPDRANYGYT
>TRBJ1-2|TRBV19|TRBD1
ASSLRTGGIYGYT
>TRBJ2-7|TRBV11-2|NA
ASSLVRGFHYEQY
>TRBJ2-1|TRBV6-1|TRBD2
ASSERGETYNEQF
>TRBJ1-6|TRBV15|NA
ATSRDSGGGNSPLH
>TRBJ1-6|TRBV6-4|TRBD1
ASGSGQEGSPLH
>TRBJ1-6|TRBV5-1|NA
ASSRDQSGNSPLH
>TRBJ1-2|TRBV2|TRBD1
ASSEAYGQVYGYT
>TRBJ2-1|TRBV3-1/TRBV3-2|TRBD2
ASTLAGAVNEQF
>TRBJ1-6|TRBV7-8|TRBD1
ASSGQGNSPLH
>TRBJ2-3|TRBV7-6|TRBD2
ASSLRATSGRSSTDTQY
>TRBJ2-7|TRBV11-3|NA
ASSLSGRFYEQY
>TRBJ2-7|TRBV7-2|TRBD1
ASSLSGTGGEQY
>TRBJ2-7|TRBV3-1/TRBV3-2|NA
ASSQASVRDEQY
>TRBJ1-2|TRBV5-1|TRBD1
ASSTNPRGLDYGYT
>TRBJ1-2|TRBV14|TRBD1
ASSRRQGENYGYT
>TRBJ2-4|TRBV15|TRBD2
ATSSVRGGRAGSKNIQY